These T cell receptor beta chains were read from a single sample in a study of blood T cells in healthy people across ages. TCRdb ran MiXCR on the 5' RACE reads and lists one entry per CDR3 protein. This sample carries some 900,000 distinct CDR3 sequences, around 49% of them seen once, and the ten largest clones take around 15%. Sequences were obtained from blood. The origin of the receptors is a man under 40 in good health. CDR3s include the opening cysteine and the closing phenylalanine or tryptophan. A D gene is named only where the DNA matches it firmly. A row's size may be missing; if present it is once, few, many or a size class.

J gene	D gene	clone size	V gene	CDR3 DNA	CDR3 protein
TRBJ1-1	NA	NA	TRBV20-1	TGCAGTGCCCTTCAAATTCCTGAAGCTTTCTTT	CSALQIPEAFF
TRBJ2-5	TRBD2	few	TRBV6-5	TGTGCCAGCAGTTGGGGGGGTAAAGAGACCCAGTACTTC	CASSWGGKETQYF
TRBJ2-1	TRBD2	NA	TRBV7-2	TGTGCCAGCAGCTTAGGGGTGGGCGGGGGGCTCGACAATGAGCAGTTCTTC	CASSLGVGGGLDNEQFF
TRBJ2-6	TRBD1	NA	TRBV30	TGTGCCTGGAGCAGGGGGAACTCTGGGGCCAACGTCCTGACTTTC	CAWSRGNSGANVLTF
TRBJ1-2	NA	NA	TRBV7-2	TGTGCCAGCAGCTTAGACTTTGAGGGCTACACCTTC	CASSLDFEGYTF
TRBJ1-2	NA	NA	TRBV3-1	TGTGCCAGCAGCCTTCGGACAGCCTCCGTCTATGGCTACACCTTC	CASSLRTASVYGYTF
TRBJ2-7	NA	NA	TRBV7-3	TGTGCCAGCAGCTCCCGCAGTCGGGGGGAGCAGTACTTC	CASSSRSRGEQYF
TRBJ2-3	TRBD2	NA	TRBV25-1	TGTGCCAGCTCAAGGACTAGCGGGGAGTACACAGATACGCAGTATTTT	CASSRTSGEYTDTQYF
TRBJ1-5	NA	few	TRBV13	TGTGCCAGCAGCTTAGGGATGGGGGGAAACAATCAGCCCCAGCATTTT	CASSLGMGGNNQPQHF
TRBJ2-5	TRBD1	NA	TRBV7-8	TGTGCCGGCAGCCTACGACAGGGTAGAGAGACCCAGTACTTC	CAGSLRQGRETQYF
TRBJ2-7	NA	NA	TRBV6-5	TGTGCCAGCAGTCCTCATGTGGGAGGTTCCTACGAGCAGTACTTC	CASSPHVGGSYEQYF
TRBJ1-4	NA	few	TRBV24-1	TGTGCCACCAGTGGCGGGGGGAATGAAAAACTGTTTTTT	CATSGGGNEKLFF
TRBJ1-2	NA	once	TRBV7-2	TGTGCCTGCAGCAACCGGGACGCGGAACTCTATGGCTACACCTTC	CACSNRDAELYGYTF
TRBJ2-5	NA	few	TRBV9	TGTGCCAGCAGCGGAGTCCCCCGGGGAGGTTGGGAGACCCAGTACTTC	CASSGVPRGGWETQYF
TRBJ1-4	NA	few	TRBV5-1	TGCGCCAGCAGCTTGGTCGGGAATGAAAAACTGTTTTTT	CASSLVGNEKLFF
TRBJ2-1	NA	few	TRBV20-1	TGCAGTGCTGACCCGGGTTCTAACAATGAGCAGTTCTTC	CSADPGSNNEQFF
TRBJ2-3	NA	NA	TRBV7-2	TGTGCCAGCAGCTTAAGGTGGGGGGCTAACGTGCCAGATACGCAGTATTTT	CASSLRWGANVPDTQYF
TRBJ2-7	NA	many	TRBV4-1	TGTGCCAGCAGCCAAGATGGCCGCTACGAGCAGTACTTC	CASSQDGRYEQYF
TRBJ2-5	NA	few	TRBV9	TGTGCCAGCAGCGTAGAGGGGTCGAAGGAGACCCAGTACTTC	CASSVEGSKETQYF
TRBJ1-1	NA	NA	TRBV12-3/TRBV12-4	TGTGCCAGCAGTAGCCGGGACGGGGTCGCAGCTTTCTTT	CASSSRDGVAAFF
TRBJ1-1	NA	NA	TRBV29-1	TGCAGCGTTGAAGAAGGGAGCGGAGCTTTCTTT	CSVEEGSGAFF
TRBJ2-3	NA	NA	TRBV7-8	TGTGCCAGCAGCTTAGAGCATCCAGGGTATAGCACAGATACGCAGTATTTT	CASSLEHPGYSTDTQYF
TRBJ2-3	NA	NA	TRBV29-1	TGCAGCGTTGAACAGCGGGGCACAGATACGCAGTATTTT	CSVEQRGTDTQYF
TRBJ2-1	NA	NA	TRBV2	TGTGCCAGCACTCGATTCGGGGGACAGAGCTACAATGAGCAGTTCTTC	CASTRFGGQSYNEQFF